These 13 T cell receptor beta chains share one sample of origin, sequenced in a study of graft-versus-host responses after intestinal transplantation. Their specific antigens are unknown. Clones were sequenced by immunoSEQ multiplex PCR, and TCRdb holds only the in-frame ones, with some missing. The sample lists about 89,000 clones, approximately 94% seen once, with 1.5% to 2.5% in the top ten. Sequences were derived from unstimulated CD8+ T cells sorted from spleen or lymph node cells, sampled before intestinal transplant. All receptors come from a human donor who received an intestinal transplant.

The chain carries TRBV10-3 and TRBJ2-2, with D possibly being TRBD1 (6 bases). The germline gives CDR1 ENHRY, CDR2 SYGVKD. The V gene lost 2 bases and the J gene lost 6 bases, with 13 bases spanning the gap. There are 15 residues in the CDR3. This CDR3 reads CAISEQGPGSGELFF. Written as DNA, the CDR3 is TGTGCCATCAGTGAGCAGGGGCCAGGATCCGGGGAGCTGTTTTTT.

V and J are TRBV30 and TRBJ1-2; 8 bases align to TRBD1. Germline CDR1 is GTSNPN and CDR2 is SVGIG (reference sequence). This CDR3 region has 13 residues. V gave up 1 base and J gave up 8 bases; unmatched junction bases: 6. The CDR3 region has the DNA TGTGCCTGGAGTGAGACGGACAGGGACGGCTACACCTTC. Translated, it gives CAWSETDRDGYTF.

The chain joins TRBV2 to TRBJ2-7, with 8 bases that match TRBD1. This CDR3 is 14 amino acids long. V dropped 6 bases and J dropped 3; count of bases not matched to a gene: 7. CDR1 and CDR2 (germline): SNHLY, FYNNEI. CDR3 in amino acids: CASRVSGTGYEQYF. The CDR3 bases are TGTGCCAGCAGGGTCTCCGGGACAGGCTACGAGCAGTACTTC.

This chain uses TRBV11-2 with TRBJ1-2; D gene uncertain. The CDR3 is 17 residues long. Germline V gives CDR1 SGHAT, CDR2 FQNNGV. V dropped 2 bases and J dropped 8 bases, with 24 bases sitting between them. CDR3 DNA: TGTGCCAGCAGCTTACAACATCCCCCCCCCGCCGGAGGGGGCTACACCTTC. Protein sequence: CASSLQHPPPAGGGYTF.

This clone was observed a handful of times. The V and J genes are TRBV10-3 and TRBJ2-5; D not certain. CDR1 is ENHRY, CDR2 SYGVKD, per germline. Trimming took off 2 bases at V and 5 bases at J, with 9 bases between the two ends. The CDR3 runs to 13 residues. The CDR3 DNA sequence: TGTGCCATCAGTGAGAGTAGCCAGGAGACCCAGTACTTC. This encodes CAISESSQETQYF.

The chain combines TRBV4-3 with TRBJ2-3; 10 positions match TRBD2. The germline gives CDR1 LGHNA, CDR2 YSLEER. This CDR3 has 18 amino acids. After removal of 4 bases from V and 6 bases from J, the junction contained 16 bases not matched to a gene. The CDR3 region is CASSPQSLSGGLPDTQYF. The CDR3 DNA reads TGCGCCAGCAGCCCCCAATCACTTAGCGGGGGGCTTCCGGATACGCAGTATTTT.

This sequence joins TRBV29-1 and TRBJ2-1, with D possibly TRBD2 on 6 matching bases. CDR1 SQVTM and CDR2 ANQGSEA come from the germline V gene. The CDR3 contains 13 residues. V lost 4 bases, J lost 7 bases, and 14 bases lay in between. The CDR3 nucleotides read TGCAGCGTTGTATGGGGGGTGGATAATGAGCAGTTCTTC. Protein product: CSVVWGVDNEQFF.

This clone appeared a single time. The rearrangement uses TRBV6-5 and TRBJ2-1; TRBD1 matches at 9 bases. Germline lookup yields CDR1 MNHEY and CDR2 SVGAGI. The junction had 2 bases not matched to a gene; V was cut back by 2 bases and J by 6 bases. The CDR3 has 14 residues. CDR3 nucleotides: TGTGCCAGCAGTTACGGGACAGGGACCAATGAGCAGTTCTTC. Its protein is CASSYGTGTNEQFF.

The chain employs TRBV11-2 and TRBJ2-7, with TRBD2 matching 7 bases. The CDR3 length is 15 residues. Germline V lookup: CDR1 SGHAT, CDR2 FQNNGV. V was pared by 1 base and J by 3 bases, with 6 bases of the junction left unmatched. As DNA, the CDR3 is TGTGCCAGCAGCTTAGTCAGCCAGCGGGGCTACGAGCAGTACTTC. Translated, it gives CASSLVSQRGYEQYF. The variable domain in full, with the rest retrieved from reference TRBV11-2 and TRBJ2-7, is EAGVAQSPRYKIIEKRQSVAFWCNPISGHATLYWYQQILGQGPKLLIQFQNNGVVDDSQLPKDRFSAERLKGVDSTLKIQPAKLEDSAVYLCASSLVSQRGYEQYFGPGTRLTVT.

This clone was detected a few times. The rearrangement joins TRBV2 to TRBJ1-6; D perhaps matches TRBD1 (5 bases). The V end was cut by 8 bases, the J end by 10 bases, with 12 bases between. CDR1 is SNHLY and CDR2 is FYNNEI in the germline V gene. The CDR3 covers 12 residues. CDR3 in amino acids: CASSQVGSPLHF. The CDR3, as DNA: TGTGCCAGCTCACAGGTTGGATCACCCCTCCACTTT.

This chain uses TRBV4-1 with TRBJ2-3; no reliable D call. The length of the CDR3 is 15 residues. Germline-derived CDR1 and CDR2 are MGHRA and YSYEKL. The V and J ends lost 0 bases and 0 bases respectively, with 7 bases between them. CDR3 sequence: CASSQDVGSTDTQYF. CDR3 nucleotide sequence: TGCGCCAGCAGCCAAGATGTGGGCAGCACAGATACGCAGTATTTT.

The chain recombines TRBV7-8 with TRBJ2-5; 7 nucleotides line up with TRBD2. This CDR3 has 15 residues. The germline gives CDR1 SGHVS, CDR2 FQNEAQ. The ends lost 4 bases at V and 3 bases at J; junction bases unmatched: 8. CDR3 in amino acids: CASSSLLAGEETQYF. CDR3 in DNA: TGTGCCAGCAGCTCGCTCTTGGCGGGGGAAGAGACCCAGTACTTC. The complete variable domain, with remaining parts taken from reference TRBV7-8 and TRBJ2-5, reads GAGVSQSPRYKVAKRGQDVALRCDPISGHVSLFWYQQALGQGPEFLTYFQNEAQLDKSGLPSDRFFAERPEGSVSTLKIQRTQQEDSAVYLCASSSLLAGEETQYFGPGTRLLVL.

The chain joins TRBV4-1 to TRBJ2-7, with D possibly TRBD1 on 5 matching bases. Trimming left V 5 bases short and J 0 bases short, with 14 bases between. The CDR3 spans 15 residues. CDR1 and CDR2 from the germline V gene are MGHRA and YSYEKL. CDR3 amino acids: CASSSRQQDSYEQYF. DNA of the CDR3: TGCGCCAGCAGCTCTCGACAGCAAGACTCCTACGAGCAGTACTTC.